Shown below are 21 T cell receptor beta chains from a single sample sequenced in a study of cytomegalovirus exposure and HLA in healthy donors. Primers included in the PCR were 60 Vbeta and 13 Jbeta primers. Repertoires were generated with immunoSEQ multiplex PCR, while TCRdb's copy carries only in-frame clones and drops some. Of around 200,000 clones listed, around nine tenths are singletons. Sequencing was done on a sample of PBMCs. The receptors originated from a young woman in good health and CMV-seronegative.

The chain links TRBV7-7 to TRBJ2-3; 9 nucleotides line up with TRBD1. V trimming: 5 bases; J trimming: 4 bases; junction bases outside the gene matches: 4. This CDR3 contains 14 residues. Germline V gene lookup returns CDR1 SSHAT and CDR2 FNYEAQ (reference sequence). CDR3 nucleotide sequence: TGTGCCAGCAGCAGGACAGGGGCAGCAGATACGCAGTATTTT. Encoded protein: CASSRTGAADTQYF. The complete variable domain, with remaining parts taken from reference TRBV7-7 and TRBJ2-3, reads GAGVSQSPRYKVTKRGQDVTLRCDPISSHATLYWYQQALGQGPEFLTYFNYEAQPDKSGLPSDRFSAERPEGSISTLTIQRTEQRDSAMYRCASSRTGAADTQYFGPGTRLTVL.

The rearrangement uses TRBV19 and TRBJ1-1; the D gene is possibly TRBD1 (5 bases). There are 13 residues in the CDR3. Trimming removed 5 bases at V and 4 bases at J, with 11 bases between. Germline V gives CDR1 LNHDA, CDR2 SQIVND (reference sequence). The chain's CDR3 is CASSPRAGTEAFF. Here the CDR3 DNA reads TGTGCCAGTAGTCCCAGGGCAGGCACTGAAGCTTTCTTT.

In this sample, this clone turned up a few times. The V and J genes are TRBV5-4 and TRBJ2-1; 8 positions match TRBD2. Germline CDR1 reads SGHNT; CDR2 reads YYREEE (reference sequence). The V segment lost 0 bases and the J segment 9 bases; nucleotides outside the gene matches: 2. This CDR3 contains 13 residues. The CDR3 DNA reads TGTGCCAGCAGCTTGGGTCTAGCGGGTGAGCAGTTCTTC. Protein sequence: CASSLGLAGEQFF.

The V and J genes are TRBV4-1 and TRBJ1-6; 7 bases map to TRBD1. The junction had 6 bases not matched to a gene; V was cut back by 0 bases and J by 1 base. Germline loops: CDR1 MGHRA, CDR2 YSYEKL. The CDR3 is 18 amino acids. The CDR3 nucleotides are TGCGCCAGCAGCCAAGAATCACAGGGGATTTCCTATAATTCACCCCTCCACTTT. This translates into CASSQESQGISYNSPLHF.

The V and J genes are TRBV7-2 and TRBJ1-2; tentatively, D is TRBD1 (5 bases). Per the germline V gene, CDR1 is SGHTA and CDR2 is FQGNSA. V was shortened by 0 bases and J by 6 bases, with 14 bases between the two germline ends. The CDR3 consists of 15 residues. Here the CDR3 DNA reads TGTGCCAGCAGCTTAGCGCCAGGGTTTGGGCATGGCTACACCTTC. It is translated as CASSLAPGFGHGYTF.

The chain couples TRBV4-2 to TRBJ2-3; D gene uncertain. CDR3 size: 14 residues. V dropped 1 base and J dropped 6 bases, with 11 bases sitting between them. Germline V CDR1 and CDR2: LGHNA, YNFKEQ. CDR3 coding DNA: TGTGCCAGCAGCCAAGTTGGTGCGAGGGATACGCAGTATTTT. As protein: CASSQVGARDTQYF.

J is TRBJ2-3 and V is TRBV6-1, with 8 bases fitting TRBD2. Germline V gene data show CDR1 as MNHNS and CDR2 as SASEGT. V dropped 7 bases and J dropped 5; count of bases not matched to a gene: 8. The CDR3 extends over 14 amino acids. CDR3 sequence (DNA): TGTGCCAGCATGAAGCGGGAGATCGAAGATACGCAGTATTTT. Its protein product is CASMKREIEDTQYF.

The chain carries TRBV7-6 and TRBJ2-5; 12 bases line up with TRBD1. Germline loops: CDR1 SGHVS, CDR2 FNYEAQ. Trimming removed 7 bases from V and 5 bases from J; junction bases left unmatched: 11. The CDR3 is 16 residues long. The CDR3 sequence is CASNLGDRGRGETQYF. Here the CDR3 DNA reads TGTGCCAGCAATTTGGGGGACAGGGGGCGCGGGGAGACCCAGTACTTC. Using reference TRBV7-6 and TRBJ2-5 for the parts outside the CDR3, the full variable domain is GAGVSQSPRYKVTKRGQDVALRCDPISGHVSLYWYRQALGQGPEFLTYFNYEAQQDKSGLPNDRFSAERPEGSISTLTIQRTEQRDSAMYRCASNLGDRGRGETQYFGPGTRLLVL.

V gene TRBV9 combines with J gene TRBJ2-5; 12 nucleotides align to TRBD2. The CDR3 is 16 amino acids. The trim removed 4 bases at V and 3 bases at J, leaving 7 bases unmatched. Germline CDR1 and CDR2: SGDLS and YYNGEE. CDR3 DNA: TGTGCCAGCAGCCCCGGGACTAGCGGGTATGAAGAGACCCAGTACTTC. Amino acids: CASSPGTSGYEETQYF.

The rearrangement uses TRBV2 and TRBJ2-1, with TRBD1 matching over 7 bases. Trimming removed 8 bases from V and 10 bases from J; junction bases left unmatched: 11. This CDR3 is built from 13 residues. Germline assignment: CDR1 SNHLY and CDR2 FYNNEI. CDR3 residues: CASPLLQTGEQFF. The CDR3 nucleotides are TGTGCCAGCCCTCTACTCCAGACAGGGGAGCAGTTCTTC. The variable domain in full, completed from reference TRBV2 and TRBJ2-1, reads EPEVTQTPSHQVTQMGQEVILRCVPISNHLYFYWYRQILGQKVEFLVSFYNNEISEKSEIFDDQFSVERPDGSNFTLKIRSTKLEDSAMYFCASPLLQTGEQFFGPGTRLTVL.

This rearrangement joins TRBV7-2 to TRBJ1-1; D is perhaps TRBD1 (5 bases). CDR1 and CDR2 from the germline V gene are SGHTA and FQGNSA. CDR3 size: 15 residues. Trimming left V 1 base short and J 4 bases short, with 13 bases between. The CDR3: CASSLVGGETTEAFF. In nucleotides, the CDR3 is TGTGCCAGCAGCTTAGTTGGGGGGGAGACCACTGAAGCTTTCTTT. Using reference TRBV7-2 and TRBJ1-1 for the parts outside the CDR3, the full variable domain is GAGVSQSPSNKVTEKGKDVELRCDPISGHTALYWYRQSLGQGLEFLIYFQGNSAPDKSGLPSDRFSAERTGGSVSTLTIQRTQQEDSAVYLCASSLVGGETTEAFFGQGTRLTVV.

The genes are TRBV27 and TRBJ1-2; 7 nucleotides line up with TRBD1. Per the germline V gene, CDR1 is MNHEY and CDR2 is SMNVEV (reference sequence). The CDR3 length is 14 residues. V lost 8 bases and J lost 0; bases outside the gene matches: 6. CDR3 amino acids: CASGHRGPNYGYTF. The CDR3 region has the DNA TGTGCCAGCGGACACAGGGGCCCTAACTATGGCTACACCTTC.

This chain connects TRBV12-5 to TRBJ2-7, with 8 bases matching TRBD2. Germline V gives CDR1 LGHNT, CDR2 FRNRAP. The trim removed 1 base at V and 2 bases at J, leaving 10 bases unmatched. The CDR3 has 17 amino acids. CDR3 region: CASGLGSRGGVPYEQYF. The CDR3 DNA reads TGTGCTAGTGGTTTGGGATCACGGGGGGGTGTTCCCTACGAGCAGTACTTC.

In this sample, this clone turned up once. The chain recombines TRBV19 with TRBJ2-1; perhaps TRBD1 as D (6 bases). The CDR3 is made up of 14 amino acids. CDR1 and CDR2 from the germline V gene are LNHDA and SQIVND (reference sequence). V lost 6 bases, J lost 1 base, and 10 bases lay in between. The CDR3 DNA reads TGTGCCAGTAGACCACAGGGATCCTACAATGAGCAGTTCTTC. It is translated as CASRPQGSYNEQFF. Complete variable domain (other parts from reference TRBV19 and TRBJ2-1): DGGITQSPKYLFRKEGQNVTLSCEQNLNHDAMYWYRQDPGQGLRLIYYSQIVNDFQKGDIAEGYSVSREKKESFPLTVTSAQKNPTAFYLCASRPQGSYNEQFFGPGTRLTVL.

The chain carries TRBV5-6 and TRBJ1-1, with TRBD1 as a possible D gene (5 bases). The CDR3 runs to 14 residues. Trimming shortened V by 2 bases and J by 0 bases, and 8 bases separated the two germline ends. Per germline, CDR1 SGHDT and CDR2 YYEEEE. The chain's CDR3 is CASSLGHMNTEAFF. The CDR3 DNA follows: TGTGCCAGCAGCTTAGGACATATGAACACTGAAGCTTTCTTT.

V is TRBV9 and J is TRBJ1-6; TRBD1 aligns across 10 bases. The CDR3 is 15 amino acids. CDR1 is SGDLS and CDR2 is YYNGEE in the germline V gene. The J segment lost 7 bases and the V segment lost 4 bases, leaving 5 bases of the junction unmatched. CDR3 in DNA: TGTGCCAGCAGCACCGGACAGGGGGGGAATTCACCCCTCCACTTT. Encoded protein: CASSTGQGGNSPLHF. The variable domain in full, completed from reference TRBV9 and TRBJ1-6, reads DSGVTQTPKHLITATGQRVTLRCSPRSGDLSVYWYQQSLDQGLQFLIQYYNGEERAKGNILERFSAQQFPDLHSELNLSSLELGDSALYFCASSTGQGGNSPLHFGNGTRLTVT.

The chain has TRBV6-5 and TRBJ2-1; TRBD1 might be the D (5 bases). The CDR3 covers 12 residues. The ends were cut back, 1 base at V and 9 bases at J, with 7 bases in the middle. The germline CDR1 and CDR2 sequences are MNHEY and SVGAGI. The DNA for the CDR3 is TGTGCCAGCAGTTACTATGGGGCTGAGCAGTTCTTC. Amino acids: CASSYYGAEQFF.

The V gene is TRBV19, the J gene TRBJ2-3, with 7 bases identical to TRBD2. CDR3 size: 21 residues. The V gene's germline CDR1 is LNHDA and CDR2 SQIVND (reference sequence). V lost 3 bases and J lost 0; bases outside the gene matches: 21. CDR3 sequence reads: CASSIHSAGQRGVSSTDTQYF. The CDR3 region has the DNA TGTGCCAGTAGTATTCATTCTGCAGGTCAGCGGGGTGTGAGTAGCACAGATACGCAGTATTTT.

The chain links TRBV11-2 to TRBJ1-2, with 9 bases aligning to TRBD1. V dropped 6 bases and J dropped 4; count of bases not matched to a gene: 9. Germline assignment: CDR1 SGHAT and CDR2 FQNNGV. The CDR3 covers 15 residues. CDR3 sequence reads: CASSPGTGLAYGYTF. The CDR3 bases are TGTGCCAGCAGTCCCGGGACAGGGCTCGCCTATGGCTACACCTTC.

The chain joins TRBV27 to TRBJ2-2, with 7 positions matching TRBD2. This CDR3 comprises 15 residues. Unmatched junction bases numbered 5, after V lost 7 bases and J lost 0 bases. In germline, CDR1 is MNHEY, CDR2 SMNVEV (reference sequence). CDR3 amino acids: CASKISGSNTGELFF. The CDR3, as DNA: TGTGCCAGCAAAATTAGCGGGTCGAACACCGGGGAGCTGTTTTTT.

The rearrangement uses TRBV11-2 and TRBJ2-7, with D tentatively TRBD2 (6 bases). The CDR3 covers 13 residues. Per the germline V gene, CDR1 is SGHAT and CDR2 is FQNNGV. Trimming cost V 8 bases and J 0 bases, with 11 bases left between them. For the CDR3, the DNA is TGTGCCAGCGCGGGACCGAGCTCCTACGAGCAGTACTTC. Translating gives CASAGPSSYEQYF. The whole variable domain, remainder taken from reference TRBV11-2 and TRBJ2-7, is EAGVAQSPRYKIIEKRQSVAFWCNPISGHATLYWYQQILGQGPKLLIQFQNNGVVDDSQLPKDRFSAERLKGVDSTLKIQPAKLEDSAVYLCASAGPSSYEQYFGPGTRLTVT.